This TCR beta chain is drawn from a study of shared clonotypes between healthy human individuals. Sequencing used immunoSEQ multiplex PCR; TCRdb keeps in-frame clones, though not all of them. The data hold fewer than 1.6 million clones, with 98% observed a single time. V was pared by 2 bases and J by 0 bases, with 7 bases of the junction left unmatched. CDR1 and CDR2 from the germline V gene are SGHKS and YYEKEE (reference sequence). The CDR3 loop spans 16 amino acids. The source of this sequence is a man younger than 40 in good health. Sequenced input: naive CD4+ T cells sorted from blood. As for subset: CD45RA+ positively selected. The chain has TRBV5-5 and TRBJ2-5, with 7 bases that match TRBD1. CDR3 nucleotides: TGTGCCAGCAGCTTTTATGGGGGACAGTACCAAGAGACCCAGTACTTC. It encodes CASSFYGGQYQETQYF.